This TCR beta chain was obtained from a study of T cells in Graves' hyperthyroidism and ophthalmopathy. This clonotype was detected only a few times. Antigen specificity is unknown. It was 10 ml of fresh peripheral blood that supplied the PBMCs. Overall study results and limits: A 13 V-J model separated ophthalmopathy from stable hyperthyroidism.

From RNA transcripts, TCR beta CDR3 regions were amplified. During a first-round RT-PCR of the TCR CDR3, the HTBI primer set was used. TCRdb re-called the multiplex PCR reads with MiXCR, one entry per CDR3 protein. Of about 250,000 distinct CDR3 sequences listed, 20% to 25% are singletons. V shed 7 bases and J 5 bases; nucleotides not matched to a gene: 5. Germline V lookup: CDR1 MNHNS, CDR2 SASEGT. The CDR3 sequence is 14 residues long. The sequenced sample consisted of blood. The genes are TRBV6-1 and TRBJ1-6; 7 bases align to TRBD1. The clonotype was recovered from a man younger than 45 with Graves' ophthalmopathy. CDR3 bases: TGTGCCAGCAAGACGACAGGGAATAATTCACCCCTCCACTTT. Amino acids: CASKTTGNNSPLHF.